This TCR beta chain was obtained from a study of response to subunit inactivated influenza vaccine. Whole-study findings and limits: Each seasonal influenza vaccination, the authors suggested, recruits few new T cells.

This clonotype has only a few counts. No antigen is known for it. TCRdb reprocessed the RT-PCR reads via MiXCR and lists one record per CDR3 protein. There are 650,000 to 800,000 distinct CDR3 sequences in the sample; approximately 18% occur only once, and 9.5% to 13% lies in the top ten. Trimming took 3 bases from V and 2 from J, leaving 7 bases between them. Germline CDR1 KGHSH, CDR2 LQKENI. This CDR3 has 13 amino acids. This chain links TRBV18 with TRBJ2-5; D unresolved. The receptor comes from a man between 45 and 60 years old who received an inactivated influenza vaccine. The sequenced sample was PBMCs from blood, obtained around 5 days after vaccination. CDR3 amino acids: CASSPSIQETQYF. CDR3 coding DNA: TGTGCCAGCTCACCCTCGATACAAGAGACCCAGTACTTC.